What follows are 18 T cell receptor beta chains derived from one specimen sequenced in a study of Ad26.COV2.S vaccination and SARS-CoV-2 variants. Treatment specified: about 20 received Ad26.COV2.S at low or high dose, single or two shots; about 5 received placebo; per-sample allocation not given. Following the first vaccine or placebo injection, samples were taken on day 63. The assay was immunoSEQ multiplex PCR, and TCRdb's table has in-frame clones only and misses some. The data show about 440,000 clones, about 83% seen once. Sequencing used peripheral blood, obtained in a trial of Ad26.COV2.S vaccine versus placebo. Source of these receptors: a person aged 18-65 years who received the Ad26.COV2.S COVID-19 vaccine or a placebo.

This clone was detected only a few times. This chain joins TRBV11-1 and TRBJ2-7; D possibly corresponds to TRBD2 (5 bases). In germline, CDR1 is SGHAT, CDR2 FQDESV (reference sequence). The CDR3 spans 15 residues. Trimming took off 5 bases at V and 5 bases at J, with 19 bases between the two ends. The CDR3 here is CASSPEGLVGNEQYF. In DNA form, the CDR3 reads TGTGCCAGCAGCCCAGAGGGATTGGTGGGCAACGAGCAGTACTTC.

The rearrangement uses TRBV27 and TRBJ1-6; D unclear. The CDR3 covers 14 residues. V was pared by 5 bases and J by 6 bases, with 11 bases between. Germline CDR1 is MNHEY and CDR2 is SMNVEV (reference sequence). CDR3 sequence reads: CASSGGQPNSPLHF. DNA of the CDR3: TGTGCCAGCAGTGGAGGGCAGCCTAATTCACCCCTCCACTTT.

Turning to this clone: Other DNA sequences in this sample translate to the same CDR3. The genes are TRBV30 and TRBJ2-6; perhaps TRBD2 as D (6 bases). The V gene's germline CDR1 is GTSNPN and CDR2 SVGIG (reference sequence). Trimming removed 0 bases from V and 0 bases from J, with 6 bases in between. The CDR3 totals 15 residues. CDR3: CAWSVGGSGANVLTF. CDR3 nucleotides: TGTGCCTGGAGTGTCGGGGGCTCTGGGGCCAACGTCCTGACTTTC.

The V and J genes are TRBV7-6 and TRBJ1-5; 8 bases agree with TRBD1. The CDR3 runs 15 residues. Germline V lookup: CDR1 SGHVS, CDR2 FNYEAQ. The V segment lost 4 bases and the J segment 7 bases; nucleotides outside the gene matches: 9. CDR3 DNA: TGTGCCAGCAGCTCCGGACAGGGACCGGGGCAGCCCCAGCATTTT. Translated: CASSSGQGPGQPQHF.

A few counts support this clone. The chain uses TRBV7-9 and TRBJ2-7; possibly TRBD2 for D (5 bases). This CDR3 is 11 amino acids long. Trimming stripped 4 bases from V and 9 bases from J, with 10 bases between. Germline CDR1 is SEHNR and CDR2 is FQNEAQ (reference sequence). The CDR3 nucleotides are TGTGCCAGCAGCTCCGGGGTGTGGCAGTACTTC. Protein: CASSSGVWQYF.

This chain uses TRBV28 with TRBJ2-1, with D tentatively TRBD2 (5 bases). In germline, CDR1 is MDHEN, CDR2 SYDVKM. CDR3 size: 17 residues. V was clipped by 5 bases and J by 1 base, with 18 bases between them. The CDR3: CASSPLRARGSYNEQFF. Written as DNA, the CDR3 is TGTGCCAGCAGTCCCCTTAGAGCTCGGGGTTCCTACAATGAGCAGTTCTTC.

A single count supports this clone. The CDR3 DNA is TGCGCCAGCAGCCAAGAACCCAGCACCAACTCTGGAAACACCATATATTTT. Amino acid sequence: CASSQEPSTNSGNTIYF. V gene TRBV4-1 combines with J gene TRBJ1-3; D is undetermined. This CDR3 is 17 amino acids long. From germline, CDR1 is MGHRA and CDR2 YSYEKL. Deletions cut 0 bases from V and 0 bases from J, with 12 bases between.

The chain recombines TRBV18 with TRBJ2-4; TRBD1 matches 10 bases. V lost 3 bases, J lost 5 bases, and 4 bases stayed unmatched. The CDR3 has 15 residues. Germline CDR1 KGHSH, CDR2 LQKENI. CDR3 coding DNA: TGTGCCAGCTCACCCCTGGGGACAGGGGAAAACATTCAGTACTTC. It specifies CASSPLGTGENIQYF.

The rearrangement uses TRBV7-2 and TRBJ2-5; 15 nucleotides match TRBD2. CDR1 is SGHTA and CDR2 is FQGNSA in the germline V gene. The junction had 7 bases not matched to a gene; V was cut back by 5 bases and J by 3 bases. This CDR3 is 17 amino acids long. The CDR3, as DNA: TGTGCCAGCAGCACAGGACTAGCGGGAGGGGGTAAAGAGACCCAGTACTTC. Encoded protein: CASSTGLAGGGKETQYF. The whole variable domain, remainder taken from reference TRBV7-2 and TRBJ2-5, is GAGVSQSPSNKVTEKGKDVELRCDPISGHTALYWYRQSLGQGLEFLIYFQGNSAPDKSGLPSDRFSAERTGGSVSTLTIQRTQQEDSAVYLCASSTGLAGGGKETQYFGPGTRLLVL.

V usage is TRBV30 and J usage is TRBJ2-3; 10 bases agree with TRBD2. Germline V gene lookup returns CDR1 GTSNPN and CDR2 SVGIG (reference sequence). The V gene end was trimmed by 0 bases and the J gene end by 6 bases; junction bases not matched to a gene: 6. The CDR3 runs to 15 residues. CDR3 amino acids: CAWSVSLAGADTQYF. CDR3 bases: TGTGCCTGGAGTGTATCCCTAGCGGGAGCGGATACGCAGTATTTT.

The CDR3 loop reads CASSLVRGDGYTF. The CDR3 DNA reads as TGTGCCAGCAGCTTGGTGAGGGGAGATGGCTACACCTTC. The rearrangement joins TRBV5-6 to TRBJ1-2; D may be TRBD1 (5 bases). The ends were cut back, 0 bases at V and 6 bases at J, with 9 bases in the middle. There are 13 residues in the CDR3. Germline-derived CDR1 and CDR2 are SGHDT and YYEEEE.

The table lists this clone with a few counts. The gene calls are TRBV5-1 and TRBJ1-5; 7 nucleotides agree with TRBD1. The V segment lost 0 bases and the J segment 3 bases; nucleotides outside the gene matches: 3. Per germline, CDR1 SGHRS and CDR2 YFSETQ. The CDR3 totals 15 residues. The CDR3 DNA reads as TGCGCCAGCAGCTTGGATGGGACAGACAATCAGCCCCAGCATTTT. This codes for CASSLDGTDNQPQHF.

This chain's CDR3 is CASSLRPTGRFHQPQHF. The CDR3 DNA reads TGTGCCAGCAGTTTAAGACCGACAGGGCGATTCCATCAGCCCCAGCATTTT. The chain employs TRBV28 and TRBJ1-5, with TRBD1 matching 7 bases. The CDR3 is made up of 17 amino acids. CDR1 and CDR2 (germline): MDHEN, SYDVKM. V gave up 2 bases and J gave up 5 bases; unmatched junction bases: 12.

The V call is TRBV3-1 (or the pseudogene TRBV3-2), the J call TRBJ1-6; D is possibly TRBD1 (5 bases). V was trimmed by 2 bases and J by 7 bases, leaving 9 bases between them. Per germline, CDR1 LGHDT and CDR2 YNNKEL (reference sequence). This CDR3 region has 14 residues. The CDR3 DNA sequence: TGTGCCAGCAGCCAAAGGGGCCTCAATTCACCCCTCCACTTT. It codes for CASSQRGLNSPLHF.

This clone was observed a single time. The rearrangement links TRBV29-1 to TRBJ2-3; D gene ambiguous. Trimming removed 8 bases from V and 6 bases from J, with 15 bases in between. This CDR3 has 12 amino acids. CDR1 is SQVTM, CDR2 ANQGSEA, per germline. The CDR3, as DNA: TGCAGCTATAAGGGCACAAGGGATACGCAGTATTTT. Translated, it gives CSYKGTRDTQYF.

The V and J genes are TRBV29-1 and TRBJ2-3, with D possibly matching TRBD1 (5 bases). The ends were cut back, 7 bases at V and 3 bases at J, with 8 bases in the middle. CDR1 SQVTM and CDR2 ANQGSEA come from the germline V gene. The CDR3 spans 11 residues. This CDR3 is CSGTLTDTQYF. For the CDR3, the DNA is TGCAGCGGGACACTTACAGATACGCAGTATTTT.

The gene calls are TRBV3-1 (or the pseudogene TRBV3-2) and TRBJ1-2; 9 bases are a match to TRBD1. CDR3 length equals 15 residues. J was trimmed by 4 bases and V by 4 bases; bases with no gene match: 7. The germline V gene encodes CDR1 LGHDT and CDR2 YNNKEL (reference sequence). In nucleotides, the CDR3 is TGTGCCAGCAGCCGTCCCGGGACAGGGAGCTATGGCTACACCTTC. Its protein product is CASSRPGTGSYGYTF.

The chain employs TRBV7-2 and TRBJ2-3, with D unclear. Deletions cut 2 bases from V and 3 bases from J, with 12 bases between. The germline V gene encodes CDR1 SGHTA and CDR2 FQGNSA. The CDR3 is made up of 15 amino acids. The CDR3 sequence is CASSLSLHRTDTQYF. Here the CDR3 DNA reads TGTGCCAGCAGCTTATCACTCCATCGTACAGATACGCAGTATTTT.